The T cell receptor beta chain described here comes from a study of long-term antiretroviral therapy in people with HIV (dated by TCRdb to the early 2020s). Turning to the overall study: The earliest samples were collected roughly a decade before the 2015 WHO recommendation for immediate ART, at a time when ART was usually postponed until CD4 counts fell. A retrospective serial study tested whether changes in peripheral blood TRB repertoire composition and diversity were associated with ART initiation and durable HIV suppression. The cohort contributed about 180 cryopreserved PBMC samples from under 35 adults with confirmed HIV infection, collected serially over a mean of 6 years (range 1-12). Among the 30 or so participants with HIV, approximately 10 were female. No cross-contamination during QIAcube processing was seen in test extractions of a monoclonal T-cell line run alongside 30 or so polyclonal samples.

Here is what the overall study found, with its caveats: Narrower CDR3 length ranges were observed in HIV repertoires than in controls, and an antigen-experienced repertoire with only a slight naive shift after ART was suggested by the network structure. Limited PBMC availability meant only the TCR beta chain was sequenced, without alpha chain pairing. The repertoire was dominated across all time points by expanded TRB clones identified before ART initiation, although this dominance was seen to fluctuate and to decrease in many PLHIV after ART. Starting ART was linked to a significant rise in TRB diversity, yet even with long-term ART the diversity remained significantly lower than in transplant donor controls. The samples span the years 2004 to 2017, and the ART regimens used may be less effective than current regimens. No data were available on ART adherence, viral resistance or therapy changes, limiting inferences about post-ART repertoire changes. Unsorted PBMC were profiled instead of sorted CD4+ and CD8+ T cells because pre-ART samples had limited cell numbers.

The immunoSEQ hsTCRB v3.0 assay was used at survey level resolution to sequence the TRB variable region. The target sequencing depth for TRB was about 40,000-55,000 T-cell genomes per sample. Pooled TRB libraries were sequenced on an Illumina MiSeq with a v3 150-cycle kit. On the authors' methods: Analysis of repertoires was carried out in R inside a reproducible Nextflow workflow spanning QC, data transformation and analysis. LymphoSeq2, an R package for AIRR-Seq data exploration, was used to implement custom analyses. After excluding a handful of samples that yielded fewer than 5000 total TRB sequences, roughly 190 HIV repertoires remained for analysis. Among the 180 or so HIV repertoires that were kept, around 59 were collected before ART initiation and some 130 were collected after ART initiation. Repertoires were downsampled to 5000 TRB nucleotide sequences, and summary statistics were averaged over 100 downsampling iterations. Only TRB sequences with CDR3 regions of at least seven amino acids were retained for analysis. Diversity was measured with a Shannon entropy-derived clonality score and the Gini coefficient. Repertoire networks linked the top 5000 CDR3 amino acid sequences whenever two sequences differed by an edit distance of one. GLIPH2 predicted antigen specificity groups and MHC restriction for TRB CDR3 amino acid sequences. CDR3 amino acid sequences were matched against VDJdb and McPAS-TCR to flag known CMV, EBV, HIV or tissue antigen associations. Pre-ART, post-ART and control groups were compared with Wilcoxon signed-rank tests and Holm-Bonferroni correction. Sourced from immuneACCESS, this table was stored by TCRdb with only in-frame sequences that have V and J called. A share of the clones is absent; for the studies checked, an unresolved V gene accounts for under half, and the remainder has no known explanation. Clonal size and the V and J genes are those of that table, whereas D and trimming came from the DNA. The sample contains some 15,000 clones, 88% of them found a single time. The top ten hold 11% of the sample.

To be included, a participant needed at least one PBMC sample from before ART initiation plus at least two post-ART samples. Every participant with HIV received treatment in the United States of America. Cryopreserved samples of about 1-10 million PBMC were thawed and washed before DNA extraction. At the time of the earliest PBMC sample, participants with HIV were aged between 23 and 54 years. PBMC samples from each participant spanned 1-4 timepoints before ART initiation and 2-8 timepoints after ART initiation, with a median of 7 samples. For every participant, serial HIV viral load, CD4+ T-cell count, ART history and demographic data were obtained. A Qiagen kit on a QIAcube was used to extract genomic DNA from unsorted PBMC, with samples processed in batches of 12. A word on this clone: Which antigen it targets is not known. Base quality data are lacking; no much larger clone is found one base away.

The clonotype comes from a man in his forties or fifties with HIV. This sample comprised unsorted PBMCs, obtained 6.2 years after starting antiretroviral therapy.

The CDR3 reads as follows: CASRTANTDTQYF. In nucleotides, the sequence is TGTGCCAGCAGAACAGCTAACACAGATACGCAGTATTTT. The chain is made from TRBV28 and TRBJ2-3; the D gene is unclear. At the junction V is shortened by 6 bases and J by 2 bases, with 9 bases in between. The germline V gene gives CDR1 as MDHEN and CDR2 as SYDVKM. From its cysteine to its phenylalanine, the CDR3 spans 13 amino acids. Only CDR3 DNA remains: 39 bases, in frame from the first base. Full variable domain (CDR3 extended with the reference TRBV28 and TRBJ2-3 proteins): DVKVTQSSRYLVKRTGEKVFLECVQDMDHENMFWYRQDPGLGLRLIYFSYDVKMKEKGDIPEGYSVSREKKERFSLILESASTNQTSMYLCASRTANTDTQYFGPGTRLTVL.